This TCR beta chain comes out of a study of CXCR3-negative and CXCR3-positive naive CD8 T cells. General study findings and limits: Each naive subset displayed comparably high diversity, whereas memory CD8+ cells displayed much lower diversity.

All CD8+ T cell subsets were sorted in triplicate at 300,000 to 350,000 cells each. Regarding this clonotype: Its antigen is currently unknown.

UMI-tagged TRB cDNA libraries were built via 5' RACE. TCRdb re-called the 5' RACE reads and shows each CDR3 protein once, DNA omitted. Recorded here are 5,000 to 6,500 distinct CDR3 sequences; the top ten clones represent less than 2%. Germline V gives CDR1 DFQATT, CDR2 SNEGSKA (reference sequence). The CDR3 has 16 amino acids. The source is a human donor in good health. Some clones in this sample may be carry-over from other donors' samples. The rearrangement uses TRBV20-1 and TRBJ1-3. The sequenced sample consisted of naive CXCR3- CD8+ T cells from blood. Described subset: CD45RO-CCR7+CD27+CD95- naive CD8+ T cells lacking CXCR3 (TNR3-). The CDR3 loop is CSARGWGARTGNTIYF.